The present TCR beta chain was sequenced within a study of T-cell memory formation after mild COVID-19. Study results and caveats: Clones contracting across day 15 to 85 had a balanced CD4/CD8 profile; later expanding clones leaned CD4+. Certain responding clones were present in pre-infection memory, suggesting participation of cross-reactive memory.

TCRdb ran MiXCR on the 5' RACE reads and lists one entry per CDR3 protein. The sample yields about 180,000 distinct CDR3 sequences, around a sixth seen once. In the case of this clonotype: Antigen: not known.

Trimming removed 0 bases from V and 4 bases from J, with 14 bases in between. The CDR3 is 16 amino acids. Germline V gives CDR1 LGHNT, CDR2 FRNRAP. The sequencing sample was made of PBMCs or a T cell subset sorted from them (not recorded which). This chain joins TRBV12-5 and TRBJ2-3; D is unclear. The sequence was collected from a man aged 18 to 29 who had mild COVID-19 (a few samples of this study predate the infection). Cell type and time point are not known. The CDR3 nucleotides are TGTGCTAGTGGTTTGGTATTGGGCGGAGAGTCAGATACGCAGTATTTT. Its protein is CASGLVLGGESDTQYF. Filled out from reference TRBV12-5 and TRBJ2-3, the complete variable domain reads DARVTQTPRHKVTEMGQEVTMRCQPILGHNTVFWYRQTMMQGLELLAYFRNRAPLDDSGMPKDRFSAEMPDATLATLKIQPSEPRDSAVYFCASGLVLGGESDTQYFGPGTRLTVL.